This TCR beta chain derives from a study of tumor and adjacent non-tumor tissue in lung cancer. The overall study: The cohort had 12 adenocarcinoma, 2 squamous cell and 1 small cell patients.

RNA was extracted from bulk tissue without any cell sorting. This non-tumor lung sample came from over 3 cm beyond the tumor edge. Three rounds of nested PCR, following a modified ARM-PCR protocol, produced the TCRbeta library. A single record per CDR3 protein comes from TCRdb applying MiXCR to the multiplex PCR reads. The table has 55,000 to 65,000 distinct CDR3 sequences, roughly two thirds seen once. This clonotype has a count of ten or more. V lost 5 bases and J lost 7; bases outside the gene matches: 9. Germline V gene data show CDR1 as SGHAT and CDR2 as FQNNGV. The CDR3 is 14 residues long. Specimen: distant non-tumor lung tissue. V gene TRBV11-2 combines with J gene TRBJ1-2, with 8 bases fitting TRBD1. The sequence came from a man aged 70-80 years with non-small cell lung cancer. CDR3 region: CASSVDRGLSGYTF. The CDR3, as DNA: TGTGCCAGCAGCGTTGACAGGGGACTAAGTGGCTACACCTTC. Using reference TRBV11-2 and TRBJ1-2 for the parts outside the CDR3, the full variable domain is EAGVAQSPRYKIIEKRQSVAFWCNPISGHATLYWYQQILGQGPKLLIQFQNNGVVDDSQLPKDRFSAERLKGVDSTLKIQPAKLEDSAVYLCASSVDRGLSGYTFGSGTRLTVV.